The present T cell receptor beta chain was sequenced within a study of spatial heterogeneity in lung cancer. As for the study in general: Tumor-region TCR transcript counts correlated strongly with a T cell module score from matched bulk RNA-seq. An average of more than ten raw reads was observed per unique TCR and UMI combination.

This clonotype was recorded at least ten times. What it recognizes is unknown. This beta chain represents an off-target read in a library built for alpha chains; its size is of limited meaning. Germline V gives CDR1 KGHSH, CDR2 LQKENI. Trimming left V 0 bases short and J 1 base short, with 18 bases between. The CDR3 runs 18 residues. Study-wide results and caveats: Counts of expanded intratumoral alpha and beta TCRs tracked tumor mutation counts.

Each CDR3 protein is one row after TCRdb ran MiXCR on the 5' RACE reads. The profile shows more than 6,500 distinct CDR3 sequences, roughly 13% of them singletons. Indicated time point: sample taken at primary tumor resection. Without sorting, whole RNA was sequenced from tumor, nontumor lung or frozen PBMC. This chain joins TRBV18 and TRBJ2-5, with D tentatively TRBD1 (5 bases). The sample was lung tumor tissue, taken at surgery. The receptor was derived from a male donor with early-stage non-small cell lung cancer. In DNA form, the CDR3 reads TGTGCCAGCTCACCACCGTCAGCAGGGAACCATTTCCAAGAGACCCAGTACTTC. Translating it yields CASSPPSAGNHFQETQYF.